The rows below give T cell receptor beta chains drawn from one sample of a study of OX40 agonist ivuxolimab in advanced cancers. Assay used: immunoSEQ multiplex PCR; TCRdb lists only in-frame clones, some missing. The repertoire consists of approximately 71,000 clones, with 65% to 85% occurring once and the leading ten covering roughly a tenth. The material was CD4+ or CD8+ T cells sorted from blood, obtained in a trial of the OX40 agonist ivuxolimab. The receptors stem from an adult with an advanced solid tumor such as melanoma, head and neck, liver or kidney cancer. The CDR3 runs from the conserved cysteine through the conserved F or W. Each record gives: V gene, J gene, CDR3 protein.

V: TRBV4-3
J: TRBJ1-3
CDR3: CASSQDGWGNTIYF

V: TRBV28
J: TRBJ1-1
CDR3: CASSLMGGQGAFF

V: TRBV25-1
J: TRBJ2-3
CDR3: CASSEGFTDTQYF

V: TRBV2
J: TRBJ1-1
CDR3: CASRGRGGNTEAFF

V: TRBV6-5
J: TRBJ1-1
CDR3: CASSLAAGVAFF

V: TRBV27
J: TRBJ1-6
CDR3: CASSLVSSGSPLHF

V: TRBV6-5
J: TRBJ1-6
CDR3: CASQRDSNSPLHF

V: TRBV5-8
J: TRBJ2-5
CDR3: CASSPDIGETQYF

V: TRBV7-7
J: TRBJ2-3
CDR3: CASSSTGLDTQYF

V: TRBV10-3
J: TRBJ2-3
CDR3: CAISESRLDTQYF

V: TRBV18
J: TRBJ1-6
CDR3: CASSLSGDANSPLHF

V: TRBV4-2
J: TRBJ2-7
CDR3: CASSFPGITSGRGQYF